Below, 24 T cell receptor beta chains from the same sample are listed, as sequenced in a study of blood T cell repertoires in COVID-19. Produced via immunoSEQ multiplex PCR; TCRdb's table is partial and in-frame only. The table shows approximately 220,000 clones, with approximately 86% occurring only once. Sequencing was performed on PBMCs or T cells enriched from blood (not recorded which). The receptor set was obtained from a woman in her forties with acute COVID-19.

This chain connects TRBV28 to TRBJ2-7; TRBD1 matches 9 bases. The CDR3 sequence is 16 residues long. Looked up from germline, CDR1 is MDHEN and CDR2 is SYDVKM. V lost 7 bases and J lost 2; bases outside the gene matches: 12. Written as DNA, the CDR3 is TGTGCCAGCACCCAATACAGGGGGCTAAATACCTACGAGCAGTACTTC. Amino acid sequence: CASTQYRGLNTYEQYF.

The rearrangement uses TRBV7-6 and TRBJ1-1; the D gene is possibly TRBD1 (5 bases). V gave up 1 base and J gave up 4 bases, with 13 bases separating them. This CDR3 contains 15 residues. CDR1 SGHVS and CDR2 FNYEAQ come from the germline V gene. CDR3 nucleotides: TGTGCCAGCAGCTTAGGGCAGGGTGTGGGCACTGAAGCTTTCTTT. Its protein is CASSLGQGVGTEAFF. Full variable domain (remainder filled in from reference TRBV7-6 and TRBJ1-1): GAGVSQSPRYKVTKRGQDVALRCDPISGHVSLYWYRQALGQGPEFLTYFNYEAQQDKSGLPNDRFSAERPEGSISTLTIQRTEQRDSAMYRCASSLGQGVGTEAFFGQGTRLTVV.

In nucleotides, the CDR3 is TGTGCCAGCAGCTTAGCCAGGGCCCAAGAGACCCAGTACTTC. It specifies CASSLARAQETQYF. This chain uses TRBV11-3 with TRBJ2-5; D might be TRBD1 (5 bases). This CDR3 region has 14 residues. Germline values: CDR1 SGHNT, CDR2 YENEEA. V shed 1 base and J shed 1 base, with 7 bases lying between them.

DNA for the CDR3: TGTGCCACACAACCGGACCGGACTCTGGGGTCTTCACCCCTCCACTTT. Translating gives CATQPDRTLGSSPLHF. The chain joins TRBV2 to TRBJ1-6; D is unresolved. Deletions cut 10 bases from V and 9 bases from J, with 25 bases between. Germline V gene lookup returns CDR1 SNHLY and CDR2 FYNNEI. The CDR3 is 16 amino acids.

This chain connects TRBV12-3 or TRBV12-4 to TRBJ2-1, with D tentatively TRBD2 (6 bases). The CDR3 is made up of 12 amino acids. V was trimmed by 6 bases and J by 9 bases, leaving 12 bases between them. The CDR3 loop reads CASRPLATEQFF. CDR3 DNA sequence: TGTGCCAGCAGGCCACTAGCCACTGAGCAGTTCTTC.

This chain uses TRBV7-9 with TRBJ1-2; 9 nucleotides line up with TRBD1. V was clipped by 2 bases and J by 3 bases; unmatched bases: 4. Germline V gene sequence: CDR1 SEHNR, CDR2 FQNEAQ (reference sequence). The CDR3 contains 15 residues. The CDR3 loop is CASSLPGDRDYGYTF. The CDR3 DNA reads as TGTGCCAGCAGCTTACCGGGGGACAGGGACTATGGCTACACCTTC.

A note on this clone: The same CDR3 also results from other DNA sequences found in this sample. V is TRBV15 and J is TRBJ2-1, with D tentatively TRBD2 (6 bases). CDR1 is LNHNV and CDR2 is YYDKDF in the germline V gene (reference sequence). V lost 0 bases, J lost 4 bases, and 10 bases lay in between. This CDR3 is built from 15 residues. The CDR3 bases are TGTGCCACCAGCAGAGATCAGGAGGGTTACAATGAGCAGTTCTTC. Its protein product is CATSRDQEGYNEQFF.

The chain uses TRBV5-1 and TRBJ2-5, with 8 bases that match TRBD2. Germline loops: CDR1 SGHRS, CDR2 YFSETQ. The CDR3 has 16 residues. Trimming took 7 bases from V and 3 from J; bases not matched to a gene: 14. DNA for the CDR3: TGCGCCAGCGGACTACACCTTAGCGGGATGGAAGAGACCCAGTACTTC. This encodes CASGLHLSGMEETQYF.

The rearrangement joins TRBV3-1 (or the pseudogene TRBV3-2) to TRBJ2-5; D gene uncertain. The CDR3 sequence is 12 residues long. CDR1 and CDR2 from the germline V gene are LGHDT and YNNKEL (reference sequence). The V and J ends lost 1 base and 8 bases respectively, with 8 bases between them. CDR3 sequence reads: CASSQVRSTQYF. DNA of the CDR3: TGTGCCAGCAGCCAAGTGCGATCCACCCAGTACTTC.

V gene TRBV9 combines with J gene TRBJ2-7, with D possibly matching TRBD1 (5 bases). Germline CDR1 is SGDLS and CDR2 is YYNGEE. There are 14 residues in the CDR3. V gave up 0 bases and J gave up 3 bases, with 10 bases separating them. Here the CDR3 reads CASSVASQGYEQYF. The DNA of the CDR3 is TGTGCCAGCAGCGTAGCGAGTCAGGGCTACGAGCAGTACTTC. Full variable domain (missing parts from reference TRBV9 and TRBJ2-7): DSGVTQTPKHLITATGQRVTLRCSPRSGDLSVYWYQQSLDQGLQFLIQYYNGEERAKGNILERFSAQQFPDLHSELNLSSLELGDSALYFCASSVASQGYEQYFGPGTRLTVT.

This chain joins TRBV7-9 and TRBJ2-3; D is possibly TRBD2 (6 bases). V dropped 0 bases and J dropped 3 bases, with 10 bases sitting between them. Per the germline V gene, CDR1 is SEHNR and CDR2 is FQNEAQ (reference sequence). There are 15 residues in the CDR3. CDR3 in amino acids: CASSLALLATDTQYF. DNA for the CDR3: TGTGCCAGCAGCTTAGCGCTGCTAGCGACAGATACGCAGTATTTT. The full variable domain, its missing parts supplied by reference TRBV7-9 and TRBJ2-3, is DTGVSQNPRHKITKRGQNVTFRCDPISEHNRLYWYRQTLGQGPEFLTYFQNEAQLEKSRLLSDRFSAERPKGSFSTLEIQRTEQGDSAMYLCASSLALLATDTQYFGPGTRLTVL.

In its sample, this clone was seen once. This CDR3 reads CASSHTTSAGFNEQFF. DNA for the CDR3: TGTGCCAGCAGCCATACGACTAGCGCGGGATTCAATGAGCAGTTCTTC. This chain joins TRBV5-6 and TRBJ2-1, with 8 bases identical to TRBD2. Trimming took 4 bases from V and 6 from J; bases not matched to a gene: 12. CDR1 is SGHDT and CDR2 is YYEEEE in the germline V gene. This CDR3 has 16 amino acids.

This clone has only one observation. CDR3 protein: CASSEVERNIQYF. The DNA for the CDR3 is TGTGCCAGCAGTGAAGTTGAGAGGAACATTCAGTACTTC. This chain joins TRBV6-1 and TRBJ2-4; D ambiguous. CDR3 length: 13 residues. Per the germline V gene, CDR1 is MNHNS and CDR2 is SASEGT. V was clipped by 1 base and J by 7 bases, with 8 bases between them.

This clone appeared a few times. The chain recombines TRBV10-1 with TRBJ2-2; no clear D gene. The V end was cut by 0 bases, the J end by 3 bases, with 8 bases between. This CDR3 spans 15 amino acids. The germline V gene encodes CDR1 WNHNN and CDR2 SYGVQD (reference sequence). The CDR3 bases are TGCGCCAGCAGTGAGTCGACACTTTACACCGGGGAGCTGTTTTTT. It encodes CASSESTLYTGELFF.

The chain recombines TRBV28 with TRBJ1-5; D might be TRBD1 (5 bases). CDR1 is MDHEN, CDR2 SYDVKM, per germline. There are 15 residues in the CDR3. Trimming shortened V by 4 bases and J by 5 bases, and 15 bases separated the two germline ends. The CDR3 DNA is TGTGCCAGCAGTTCCTTGACACCGGGGGATCAGCCCCAGCATTTT. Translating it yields CASSSLTPGDQPQHF.

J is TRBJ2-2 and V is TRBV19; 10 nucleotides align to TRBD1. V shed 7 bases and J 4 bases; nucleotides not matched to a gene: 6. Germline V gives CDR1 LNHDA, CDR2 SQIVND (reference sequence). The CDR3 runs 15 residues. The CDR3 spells CASTSGTGATGELFF. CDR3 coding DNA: TGTGCCAGTACCTCCGGGACAGGGGCCACCGGGGAGCTGTTTTTT.

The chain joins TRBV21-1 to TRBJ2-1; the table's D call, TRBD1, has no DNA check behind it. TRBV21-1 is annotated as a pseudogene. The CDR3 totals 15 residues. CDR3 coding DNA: TGTGCCAGCAGCGGCCGGGACAGGGGAAGGAATGAGCAGTTCTTC. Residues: CASSGRDRGRNEQFF.

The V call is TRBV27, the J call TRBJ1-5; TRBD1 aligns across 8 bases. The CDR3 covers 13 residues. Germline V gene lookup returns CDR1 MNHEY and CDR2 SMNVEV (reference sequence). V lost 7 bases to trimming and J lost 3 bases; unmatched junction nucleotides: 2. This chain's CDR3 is CASTQGANQPQHF. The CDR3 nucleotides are TGTGCCAGCACCCAGGGGGCCAATCAGCCCCAGCATTTT.

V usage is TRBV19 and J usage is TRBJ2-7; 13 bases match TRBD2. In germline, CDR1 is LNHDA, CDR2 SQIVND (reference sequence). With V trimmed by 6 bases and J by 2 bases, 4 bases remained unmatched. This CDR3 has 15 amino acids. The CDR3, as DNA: TGTGCCAGTAGGAAGGGACTAGCGGGACCCTACGAGCAGTACTTC. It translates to CASRKGLAGPYEQYF.

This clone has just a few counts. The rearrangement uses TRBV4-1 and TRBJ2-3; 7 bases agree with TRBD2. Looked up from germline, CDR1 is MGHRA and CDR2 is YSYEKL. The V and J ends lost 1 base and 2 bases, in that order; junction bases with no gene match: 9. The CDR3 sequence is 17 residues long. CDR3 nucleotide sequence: TGCGCCAGCAGCCAAGGGCGGCTTGGGGGGGACACAGATACGCAGTATTTT. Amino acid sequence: CASSQGRLGGDTDTQYF.

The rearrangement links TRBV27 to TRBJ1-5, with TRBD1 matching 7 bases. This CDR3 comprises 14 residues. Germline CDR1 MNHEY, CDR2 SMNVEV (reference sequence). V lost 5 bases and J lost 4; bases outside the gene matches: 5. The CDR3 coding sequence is TGTGCCAGCAGTGGGGACAGCGGGAATCAGCCCCAGCATTTT. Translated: CASSGDSGNQPQHF.

CDR3 nucleotides: TGTGCCAGTAGTGTAACTAGCTCGGGTAGCACAGATACGCAGTATTTT. Translating it yields CASSVTSSGSTDTQYF. The chain recombines TRBV19 with TRBJ2-3; D may be TRBD2 (6 bases). The CDR3 has 16 residues. Trimming stripped 5 bases from V and 0 bases from J, with 15 bases between. CDR1 is LNHDA, CDR2 SQIVND, per germline (reference sequence).

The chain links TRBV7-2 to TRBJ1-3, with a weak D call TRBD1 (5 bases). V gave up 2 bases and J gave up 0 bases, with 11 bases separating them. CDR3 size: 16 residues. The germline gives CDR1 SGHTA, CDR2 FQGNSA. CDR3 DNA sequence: TGTGCCAGCAGCTTACACGCAGGGCTCTCTGGAAACACCATATATTTT. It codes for CASSLHAGLSGNTIYF.

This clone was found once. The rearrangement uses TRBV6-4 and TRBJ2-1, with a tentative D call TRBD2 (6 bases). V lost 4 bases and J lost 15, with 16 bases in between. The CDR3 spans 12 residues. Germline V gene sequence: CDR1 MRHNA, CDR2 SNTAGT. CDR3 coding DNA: TGTGCCAGCAGTGTTCTGGGGGGACCAACGTTCTTC. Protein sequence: CASSVLGGPTFF.